This TCR beta chain was observed in a study of T cell repertoires in cytomegalovirus infection. V lost 4 bases to trimming and J lost 9 bases, with 20 bases between them. The CDR3 is 14 residues long. Germline V CDR1 and CDR2: SGHRS, YFSETQ. Study-wide points: The ex vivo response showed dominance by HLA-C-restricted CMV-specific TCR beta clonotypes.

About this clonotype: Antigen: not known.

MiXCR was run by TCRdb on the reads, yielding one entry per CDR3 protein. The table lists 450,000 to 650,000 distinct CDR3 sequences, 40% of them singletons. Sequenced here: cultured PBMCs, sampled from culture after CMV antigen stimulation. This sequence joins TRBV5-1 and TRBJ2-7; D is perhaps TRBD1 (6 bases). The sequence was obtained from a human donor in good health (CMV status not recorded). Some clones in this sample may be carry-over from other donors' samples. The CDR3, as DNA: TGCGCCAGCAGCCCGACAGGTACTCTGTCCGGGCAGTACTTC. This sequence encodes CASSPTGTLSGQYF.